Included here is one TCR beta chain sequence, with context. These data come from a study of T cell responses to AZD1222 COVID-19 vaccine. V shed 6 bases and J 5 bases; nucleotides not matched to a gene: 6. The CDR3 runs 14 residues. Germline-derived CDR1 and CDR2 are SNHLY and FYNNEI. Generated by immunoSEQ multiplex PCR, the TCRdb table keeps only in-frame clones and is missing some. This table has under 150,000 clones, approximately 90% appearing once. This TCR was sampled from an adult who received the AZD1222 COVID-19 vaccine. The V gene is TRBV2, the J gene TRBJ1-2, with TRBD1 identical over 10 bases. This specimen consisted of peripheral blood, obtained 28 days after the second AZD1222 dose. CDR3 amino acids: CASRPGQGIYGYTF. Here the CDR3 DNA reads TGTGCCAGCAGACCGGGACAGGGGATTTATGGCTACACCTTC.